Shown below are 10 T cell receptor beta chains from a single sample sequenced in a study of CD8 T cells in Susac syndrome. Reverse transcription of roughly 0.45 to 1 ug RNA was carried out with random hexamers. TCRdb re-called the immunoSEQ multiplex PCR reads with MiXCR, one entry per CDR3 protein. The sample holds about 150,000 distinct CDR3 sequences; approximately 94% are singletons and the top ten take 0.075% to 0.1%. Sequencing used CD4+ T cells from PBMCs. These receptor sequences come from a human donor in good health.

This chain joins TRBV14 and TRBJ2-7; 12 bases match TRBD2. The ends lost 6 bases at V and 9 bases at J; junction bases unmatched: 15. This CDR3 is 16 amino acids long. CDR1 and CDR2 (germline): SGHDN, FVKESK. For the CDR3, the DNA is TGTGCCAGCAGTCAAAACGGACTAGCGGGGCCAGAAGGGCAGTACTTC. It is translated as CASSQNGLAGPEGQYF. Drawing the rest from reference TRBV14 and TRBJ2-7, the complete variable domain is EAGVTQFPSHSVIEKGQTVTLRCDPISGHDNLYWYRRVMGKEIKFLLHFVKESKQDESGMPNNRFLAERTGGTYSTLKVQPAELEDSGVYFCASSQNGLAGPEGQYFGPGTRLTVT.

The chain couples TRBV19 to TRBJ2-2; no clear D gene. The CDR3 has 15 amino acids. The germline V gene has CDR1 LNHDA and CDR2 SQIVND (reference sequence). The V end lost 3 bases, the J end lost 1 base, and 9 bases lay between the germline ends. In DNA form, the CDR3 reads TGTGCCAGTAGTATGGTGACGGGGAACACCGGGGAGCTGTTTTTT. Its translation is CASSMVTGNTGELFF.

The chain carries TRBV3-1 and TRBJ2-7; no firm D call. The germline V and J ends were trimmed by 2 bases and 4 bases, with 9 bases remaining between them. Germline CDR1 and CDR2: LGHDT and YNNKEL (reference sequence). The CDR3 loop spans 13 amino acids. The chain's CDR3 is CASSQFGFYEQYF. Here the CDR3 DNA reads TGTGCCAGCAGCCAATTCGGCTTTTACGAGCAGTACTTC.

The V call is TRBV9, the J call TRBJ2-4, with unresolved D. Trimming left V 2 bases short and J 8 bases short, with 11 bases between. This CDR3 contains 13 residues. CDR1 and CDR2 (germline): SGDLS, YYNGEE. The CDR3 loop reads CASSVAPVDIQYF. CDR3 DNA sequence: TGTGCCAGCAGCGTCGCCCCCGTAGACATTCAGTACTTC.

This clonotype was picked up one time. V gene TRBV30 combines with J gene TRBJ2-5, with a weak D call TRBD1 (5 bases). The germline V and J ends were trimmed by 2 bases and 7 bases, with 14 bases remaining between them. CDR1 is GTSNPN, CDR2 SVGIG, per germline (reference sequence). The CDR3 has 13 amino acids. CDR3 DNA sequence: TGTGCCTGGAGTCCGACAGTTTTTGGGACCCAGTACTTC. Translating gives CAWSPTVFGTQYF.

The genes are TRBV3-1 and TRBJ2-3; D gene ambiguous. The V gene's germline CDR1 is LGHDT and CDR2 YNNKEL (reference sequence). This CDR3 has 13 residues. Trimming stripped 0 bases from V and 4 bases from J, with 5 bases between. The chain's CDR3 is CASSQEQSDTQYF. For the CDR3, the DNA is TGTGCCAGCAGCCAAGAGCAGTCAGATACGCAGTATTTT.

The chain has TRBV20-1 and TRBJ2-1, with a possible D match to TRBD2 (5 bases). Germline lookup yields CDR1 DFQATT and CDR2 SNEGSKA (reference sequence). Trimming shortened V by 3 bases and J by 5 bases, and 17 bases separated the two germline ends. This CDR3 is 15 amino acids long. CDR3 region: CSASSWRKDHNEQFF. DNA of the CDR3: TGCAGTGCTAGCAGCTGGAGGAAGGATCACAATGAGCAGTTCTTC.

V usage is TRBV5-1 and J usage is TRBJ1-4; D remains unclear. CDR3 size: 14 residues. The V and J ends lost 7 bases and 8 bases respectively, with 18 bases between them. From germline, CDR1 is SGHRS and CDR2 YFSETQ. CDR3 sequence (DNA): TGCGCCAGCGGGCTTATGAGCCCTCGGGAAAAACTGTTTTTT. The encoded protein is CASGLMSPREKLFF.

This clonotype is a singleton in its sample. The V and J genes are TRBV7-6 and TRBJ2-1; 9 bases line up with TRBD1. V dropped 0 bases and J dropped 10; count of bases not matched to a gene: 7. This CDR3 is built from 15 residues. Germline V gene sequence: CDR1 SGHVS, CDR2 FNYEAQ. CDR3 sequence reads: CASSLAGTGFQEQFF. CDR3 nucleotide sequence: TGTGCCAGCAGCTTAGCCGGGACAGGGTTTCAAGAGCAGTTCTTC. Looking up the rest from reference TRBV7-6 and TRBJ2-1 gives the full variable domain: GAGVSQSPRYKVTKRGQDVALRCDPISGHVSLYWYRQALGQGPEFLTYFNYEAQQDKSGLPNDRFSAERPEGSISTLTIQRTEQRDSAMYRCASSLAGTGFQEQFFGPGTRLTVL.

The chain has TRBV7-2 and TRBJ2-4; 9 nucleotides align to TRBD2. This CDR3 spans 14 amino acids. V shed 6 bases, J shed 9 bases, and the junction held 9 bases outside the gene matches. Germline V gene sequence: CDR1 SGHTA, CDR2 FQGNSA. Written as DNA, the CDR3 is TGTGCCAGCAGTACCTTAGCGGGAGCAAGCATTCAGTACTTC. This gives the protein CASSTLAGASIQYF.